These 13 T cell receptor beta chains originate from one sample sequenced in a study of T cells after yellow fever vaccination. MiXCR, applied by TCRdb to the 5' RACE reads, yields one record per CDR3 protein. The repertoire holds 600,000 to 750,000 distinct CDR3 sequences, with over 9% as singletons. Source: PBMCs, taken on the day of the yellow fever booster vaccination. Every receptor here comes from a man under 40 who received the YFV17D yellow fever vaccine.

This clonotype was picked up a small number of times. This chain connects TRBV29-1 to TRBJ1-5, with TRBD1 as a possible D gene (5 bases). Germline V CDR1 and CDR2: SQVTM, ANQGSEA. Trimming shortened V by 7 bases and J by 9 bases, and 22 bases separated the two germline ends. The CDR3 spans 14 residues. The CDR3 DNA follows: TGCAGCGCGATTGACCGGGACCAAAATGGGCCCCAGCATTTT. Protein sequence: CSAIDRDQNGPQHF.

CDR3 nucleotide sequence: TGTGCCAGCAGAAGGACAGATTACAATGAGCAGTTCTTC. It specifies CASRRTDYNEQFF. This chain connects TRBV7-8 to TRBJ2-1; D might be TRBD1 (6 bases). The length of the CDR3 is 13 residues. V lost 6 bases, J lost 4 bases, and 10 bases lay in between. Germline CDR1 is SGHVS and CDR2 is FQNEAQ. The variable domain in full, completed from reference TRBV7-8 and TRBJ2-1, reads GAGVSQSPRYKVAKRGQDVALRCDPISGHVSLFWYQQALGQGPEFLTYFQNEAQLDKSGLPSDRFFAERPEGSVSTLKIQRTQQEDSAVYLCASRRTDYNEQFFGPGTRLTVL.

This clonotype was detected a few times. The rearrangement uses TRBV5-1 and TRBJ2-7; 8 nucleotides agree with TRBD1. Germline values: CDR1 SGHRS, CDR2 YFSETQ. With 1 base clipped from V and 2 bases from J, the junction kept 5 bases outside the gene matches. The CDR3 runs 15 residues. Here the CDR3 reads CASSLIGQGPYEQYF. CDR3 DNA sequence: TGCGCCAGCAGCTTGATCGGACAGGGCCCCTACGAGCAGTACTTC.

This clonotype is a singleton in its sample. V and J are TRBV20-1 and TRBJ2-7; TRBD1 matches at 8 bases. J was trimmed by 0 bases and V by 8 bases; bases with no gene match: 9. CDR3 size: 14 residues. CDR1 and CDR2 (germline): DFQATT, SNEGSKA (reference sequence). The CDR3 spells CSTLGQAGSYEQYF. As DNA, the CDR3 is TGCAGTACTTTGGGACAGGCGGGCTCCTACGAGCAGTACTTC.

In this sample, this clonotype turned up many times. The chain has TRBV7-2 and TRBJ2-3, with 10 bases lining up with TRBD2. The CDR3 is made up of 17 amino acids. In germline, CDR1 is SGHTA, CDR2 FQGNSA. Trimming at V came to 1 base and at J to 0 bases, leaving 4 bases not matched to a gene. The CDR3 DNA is TGTGCCAGCAGCTTAGTAGCGGGAGGTGGTAGCACAGATACGCAGTATTTT. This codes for CASSLVAGGGSTDTQYF.

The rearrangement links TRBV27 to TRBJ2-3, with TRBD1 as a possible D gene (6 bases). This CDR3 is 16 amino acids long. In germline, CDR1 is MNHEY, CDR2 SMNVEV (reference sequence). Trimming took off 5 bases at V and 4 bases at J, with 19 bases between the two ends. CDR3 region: CASSSFFGQPADTQYF. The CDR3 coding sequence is TGTGCCAGCAGTAGCTTCTTCGGACAGCCGGCAGATACGCAGTATTTT.

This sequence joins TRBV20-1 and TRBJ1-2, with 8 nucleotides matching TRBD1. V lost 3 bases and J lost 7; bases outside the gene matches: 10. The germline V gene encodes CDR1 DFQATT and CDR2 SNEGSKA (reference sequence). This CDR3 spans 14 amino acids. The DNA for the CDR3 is TGCAGTGCTAGTCTCGGACAGGGTTCTTTTGGCTACACCTTC. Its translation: CSASLGQGSFGYTF.

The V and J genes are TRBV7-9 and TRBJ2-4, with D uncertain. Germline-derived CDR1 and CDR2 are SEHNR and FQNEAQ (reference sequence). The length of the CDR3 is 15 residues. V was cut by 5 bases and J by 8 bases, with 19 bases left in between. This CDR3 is CASSPASDGSDIQYF. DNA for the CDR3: TGTGCCAGCAGCCCAGCTTCGGACGGGTCGGACATTCAGTACTTC. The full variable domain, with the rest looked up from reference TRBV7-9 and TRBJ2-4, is DTGVSQNPRHKITKRGQNVTFRCDPISEHNRLYWYRQTLGQGPEFLTYFQNEAQLEKSRLLSDRFSAERPKGSFSTLEIQRTEQGDSAMYLCASSPASDGSDIQYFGAGTRLSVL.

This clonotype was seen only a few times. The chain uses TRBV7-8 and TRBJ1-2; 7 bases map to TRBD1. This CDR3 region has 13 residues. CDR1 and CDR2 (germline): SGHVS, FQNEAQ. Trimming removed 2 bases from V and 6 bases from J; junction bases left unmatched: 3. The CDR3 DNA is TGTGCCAGCAGCTTACTCAGGGGGAATGGCTACACCTTC. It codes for CASSLLRGNGYTF.

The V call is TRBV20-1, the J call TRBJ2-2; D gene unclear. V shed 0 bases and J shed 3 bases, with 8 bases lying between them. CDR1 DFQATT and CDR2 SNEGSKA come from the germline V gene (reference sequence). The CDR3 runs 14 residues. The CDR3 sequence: CSARDPTYTGELFF. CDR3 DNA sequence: TGCAGTGCTAGAGATCCTACCTACACCGGGGAGCTGTTTTTT.

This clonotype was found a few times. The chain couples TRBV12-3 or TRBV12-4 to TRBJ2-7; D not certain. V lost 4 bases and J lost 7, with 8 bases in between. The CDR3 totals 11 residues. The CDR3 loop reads CASSSPIEQYF. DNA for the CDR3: TGTGCCAGCAGTTCCCCCATAGAGCAGTACTTC.

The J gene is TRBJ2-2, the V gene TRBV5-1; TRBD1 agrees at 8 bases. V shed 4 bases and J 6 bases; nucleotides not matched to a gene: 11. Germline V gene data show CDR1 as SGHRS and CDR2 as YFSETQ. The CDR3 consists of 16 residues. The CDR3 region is CASSPDRGTVAGELFF. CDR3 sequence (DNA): TGCGCCAGCAGCCCAGACAGGGGCACCGTCGCCGGGGAGCTGTTTTTT.

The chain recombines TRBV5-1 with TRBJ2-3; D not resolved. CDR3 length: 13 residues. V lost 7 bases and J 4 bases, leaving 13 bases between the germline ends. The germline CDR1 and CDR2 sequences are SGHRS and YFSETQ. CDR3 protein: CASSWQRADTQYF. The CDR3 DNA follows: TGCGCCAGCTCTTGGCAAAGAGCAGATACGCAGTATTTT. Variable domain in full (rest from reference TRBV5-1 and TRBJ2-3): KAGVTQTPRYLIKTRGQQVTLSCSPISGHRSVSWYQQTPGQGLQFLFEYFSETQRNKGNFPGRFSGRQFSNSRSEMNVSTLELGDSALYLCASSWQRADTQYFGPGTRLTVL.